One and the same sample provided the 3 T cell receptor beta chains below, sequenced in a study of control samples from healthy donors and cancer patients. Produced via immunoSEQ multiplex PCR; TCRdb's table is partial and in-frame only. This sample has about 150,000 clones, with 85% to 90% found just once. Sequencing input: blood. The receptors come from a young man in good health.

The chain has TRBV5-1 and TRBJ1-3; D remains unclear. V shed 0 bases and J shed 0 bases, with 10 bases lying between them. Germline V CDR1 and CDR2: SGHRS, YFSETQ. This CDR3 has 16 amino acids. CDR3 DNA: TGCGCCAGCAGCTTGGCGGCGGCCGACTCTGGAAACACCATATATTTT. This sequence encodes CASSLAAADSGNTIYF.

The rearrangement joins TRBV6-2 or TRBV6-3 to TRBJ2-7; a weak D match, TRBD2 (5 bases). The V and J ends lost 2 bases and 2 bases respectively, with 10 bases between them. Germline loops: CDR1 MNHEY, CDR2 SVGEGT. The CDR3 runs to 14 residues. For the CDR3, the DNA is TGTGCCAGCAGTTACGGCGACGGGACCTACGAGCAGTACTTC. Amino acids: CASSYGDGTYEQYF.

This clone has just a few counts. The CDR3 sequence is CASSYGRSSYNSPLHF. In DNA form, the CDR3 reads TGTGCCAGCAGTTACGGCCGGAGCTCCTATAATTCACCCCTCCACTTT. The chain links TRBV6-2 or TRBV6-3 to TRBJ1-6, with unresolved D. CDR1 MNHEY and CDR2 SVGEGT come from the germline V gene. CDR3 length: 16 residues. The V end was cut by 2 bases, the J end by 0 bases, with 8 bases between.